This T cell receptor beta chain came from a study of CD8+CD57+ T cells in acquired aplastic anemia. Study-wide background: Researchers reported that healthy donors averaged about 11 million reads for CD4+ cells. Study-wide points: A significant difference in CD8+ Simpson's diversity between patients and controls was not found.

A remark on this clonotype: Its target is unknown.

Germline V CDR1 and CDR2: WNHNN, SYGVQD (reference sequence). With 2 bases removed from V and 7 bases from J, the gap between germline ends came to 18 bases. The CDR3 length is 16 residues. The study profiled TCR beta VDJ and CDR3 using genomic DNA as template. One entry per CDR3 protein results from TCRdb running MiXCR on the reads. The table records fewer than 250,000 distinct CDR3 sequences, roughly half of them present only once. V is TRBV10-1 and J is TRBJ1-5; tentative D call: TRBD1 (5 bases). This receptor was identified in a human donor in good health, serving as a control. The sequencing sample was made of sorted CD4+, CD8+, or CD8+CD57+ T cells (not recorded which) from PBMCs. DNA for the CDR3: TGCGCCAGCAGTGAGGTTGGGACTTCTGGAGGGCAGCCCCAGCATTTT. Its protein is CASSEVGTSGGQPQHF.